This TCR beta chain was recovered during a study of OX40 agonist ivuxolimab in advanced cancers. Study in general: The treatment was a fully human IgG2 OX40 agonist, ivuxolimab. Hepatocellular carcinoma, melanoma, renal cell or head and neck cancer was diagnosed in the dose-escalation patients.

Note on this clone: Its antigen is unknown.

With 4 bases removed from V and 7 bases from J, the gap between germline ends came to 17 bases. The CDR3 sequence is 14 residues long. General study results and limits: What antigens the expanded peripheral T cells recognized was never established. CD4+ and CD8+ blood T cells expanded clonally by week 6 at 0.1 to 3.0 mg/kg.

Libraries were prepared by immunoSEQ multiplex PCR; TCRdb keeps only in-frame clonotypes and omits some of them. The sample lists under 85,000 clones, about 89% occurring once. The sample here was CD4+ or CD8+ T cells sorted from blood, taken in a trial of the OX40 agonist ivuxolimab. The chain recombines TRBV5-7 with TRBJ2-5; a possible D gene is TRBD2 (5 bases). TRBV5-7 is marked as an open reading frame, function uncertain. The TCR comes from an adult with an advanced solid tumor such as melanoma, head and neck, liver or kidney cancer. CDR3 sequence (DNA): TGTGCCAGCAGCCTGATAGAGGGCCAGAGGACCCAGTACTTC. Translating it yields CASSLIEGQRTQYF.